What follows are 30 T cell receptor beta chains derived from one specimen sequenced in a study of CD8+ T cells in alopecia areata. RNA extraction and reverse transcription yielded cDNA as sequencing template. The repertoire was sequenced with immunoSEQ multiplex PCR; TCRdb's copy has only in-frame clones and lacks some. Here the sample spans approximately 54,000 clones, around 96% being singletons. Sequences were derived from CD8+ T cells sorted from blood, sampled at week 0. These TCRs come from a human donor with alopecia areata.

The sample holds a few counts of this clone. The CDR3 DNA reads as TGTGCCATCTGGGAAACGGCCTACAATGAGCAGTTCTTC. Translated: CAIWETAYNEQFF. The V gene is TRBV10-3, the J gene TRBJ2-1; D ambiguous. V lost 8 bases, J lost 2 bases, and 10 bases lay in between. Looked up from germline, CDR1 is ENHRY and CDR2 is SYGVKD. The CDR3 covers 13 residues.

The chain joins TRBV19 to TRBJ2-7; 12 bases agree with TRBD2. The CDR3 consists of 17 residues. Germline values: CDR1 LNHDA, CDR2 SQIVND (reference sequence). V shed 5 bases, J shed 3 bases, and the junction held 11 bases outside the gene matches. The CDR3 DNA reads TGTGCCAGTAGTCCCGGCGGGGCTAGCGGGGGGGTCTACGAGCAGTACTTC. This gives the protein CASSPGGASGGVYEQYF.

The chain carries TRBV7-3 and TRBJ2-1; 9 nucleotides line up with TRBD1. The CDR3 runs to 16 residues. Germline loops: CDR1 SGHTA, CDR2 FQGTGA. V shed 2 bases, J shed 6 bases, and the junction held 8 bases outside the gene matches. The CDR3, as DNA: TGTGCCAGCAGCTTAGGCCCGGGACAGGGTACCAATGAGCAGTTCTTC. Protein product: CASSLGPGQGTNEQFF. Full variable domain (missing parts from reference TRBV7-3 and TRBJ2-1): GAGVSQTPSNKVTEKGKYVELRCDPISGHTALYWYRQSLGQGPEFLIYFQGTGAADDSGLPNDRFFAVRPEGSVSTLKIQRTERGDSAVYLCASSLGPGQGTNEQFFGPGTRLTVL.

The V gene is TRBV7-2, the J gene TRBJ1-2; no definite D call. The CDR3 spans 14 residues. Germline V CDR1 and CDR2: SGHTA, FQGNSA. Trimming left V 1 base short and J 1 base short, with 7 bases between. The CDR3 DNA follows: TGTGCCAGCAGCTTAGTGGAGGATAACTATGGCTACACCTTC. Protein: CASSLVEDNYGYTF.

The J gene is TRBJ2-7, the V gene TRBV10-3; D call uncertain. Germline CDR1 reads ENHRY; CDR2 reads SYGVKD. The CDR3 is 14 amino acids. Trimming took off 0 bases at V and 0 bases at J, with 6 bases between the two ends. This chain's CDR3 is CAISESEGSYEQYF. The DNA for the CDR3 is TGTGCCATCAGTGAGTCAGAAGGCTCCTACGAGCAGTACTTC.

The gene calls are TRBV4-1 and TRBJ2-6; D is ambiguous. The germline CDR1 and CDR2 sequences are MGHRA and YSYEKL. The V end lost 6 bases, the J end lost 0 bases, and 9 bases lay between the germline ends. The CDR3 has 15 residues. The CDR3 here is CASRLALSGANVLTF. In DNA form, the CDR3 reads TGCGCCAGCAGGCTGGCCCTCTCTGGGGCCAACGTCCTGACTTTC.

This clone was recorded only once. This chain connects TRBV14 to TRBJ1-2, with unresolved D. The CDR3 is 12 amino acids. Germline assignment: CDR1 SGHDN and CDR2 FVKESK. Trimming stripped 6 bases from V and 3 bases from J, with 8 bases between. This CDR3 is CASRESYYGYTF. For the CDR3, the DNA is TGTGCCAGCAGGGAAAGTTACTATGGCTACACCTTC. Filled out from reference TRBV14 and TRBJ1-2, the complete variable domain reads EAGVTQFPSHSVIEKGQTVTLRCDPISGHDNLYWYRRVMGKEIKFLLHFVKESKQDESGMPNNRFLAERTGGTYSTLKVQPAELEDSGVYFCASRESYYGYTFGSGTRLTVV.

This rearrangement joins TRBV6-5 to TRBJ1-2; 9 positions agree with TRBD1. This CDR3 comprises 15 residues. In germline, CDR1 is MNHEY, CDR2 SVGAGI. Germline trimming cut 5 bases from V and 3 bases from J; bases unmatched to any gene: 7. The chain's CDR3 is CASSHGTGRDYGYTF. The CDR3 nucleotides read TGTGCCAGCAGTCATGGGACAGGGAGAGACTATGGCTACACCTTC.

This sequence joins TRBV4-1 and TRBJ2-1; either TRBD1 or TRBD2 may fit D (5 bases each). The CDR3 length is 16 residues. The germline V and J ends were trimmed by 0 bases and 5 bases, with 14 bases remaining between them. Per germline, CDR1 MGHRA and CDR2 YSYEKL. In DNA form, the CDR3 reads TGCGCCAGCAGCCAAGAAGGACCGGGGCTTGACAATGAGCAGTTCTTC. Amino acids: CASSQEGPGLDNEQFF.

This clone was counted between two and nine times. The genes are TRBV7-9 and TRBJ2-3; D possibly corresponds to TRBD1 (5 bases). Germline-derived CDR1 and CDR2 are SEHNR and FQNEAQ (reference sequence). This CDR3 spans 16 amino acids. V was trimmed by 1 base and J by 5 bases, leaving 16 bases between them. CDR3 nucleotides: TGTGCCAGCAGCTTAGAATACAGGCCTGGGGAAGATACGCAGTATTTT. This encodes CASSLEYRPGEDTQYF.

The chain couples TRBV27 to TRBJ2-6; D possibly matches TRBD1 or TRBD2 (5 bases each). Germline values: CDR1 MNHEY, CDR2 SMNVEV (reference sequence). The CDR3 length is 13 residues. Between the trimmed V and J ends, which lost 3 bases and 8 bases, there was a span of 8 bases. The CDR3 sequence: CASSFGATNVLTF. The DNA for the CDR3 is TGTGCCAGCAGTTTCGGGGCAACCAACGTCCTGACTTTC.

The chain carries TRBV27 and TRBJ1-5; 7 nucleotides match TRBD1. This CDR3 spans 18 amino acids. The germline V gene encodes CDR1 MNHEY and CDR2 SMNVEV (reference sequence). After removal of 2 bases from V and 0 bases from J, the junction contained 10 bases not matched to a gene. The CDR3 sequence: CASSLRGPTGYSNQPQHF. CDR3 bases: TGTGCCAGCAGTTTAAGGGGGCCGACAGGGTATAGCAATCAGCCCCAGCATTTT.

The chain couples TRBV6-5 to TRBJ2-1, with D perhaps TRBD2 (5 bases). V lost 7 bases to trimming and J lost 10 bases, with 17 bases between them. CDR1 MNHEY and CDR2 SVGAGI come from the germline V gene. This CDR3 has 13 amino acids. The CDR3 loop is CASTDLGGGEQFF. CDR3 bases: TGTGCCAGCACCGATCTAGGAGGTGGAGAGCAGTTCTTC.

This clone was observed a single time. Sequence at one end of the junction differs from germline and may be a read error. The gene calls are TRBV23-1 and TRBJ1-1; TRBD1 is a possible D gene (5 bases). TRBV23-1 is flagged as an ORF with uncertain function. The CDR3 runs to 12 residues. This CDR3 is CASGSSGTTRVF. The CDR3 DNA follows: TGCGCCAGCGGCAGTTCCGGGACCACCCGGGTCTTT.

The chain is built from TRBV19 and TRBJ2-1, with D hard to call. V was trimmed by 6 bases and J by 5 bases, leaving 11 bases between them. There are 13 residues in the CDR3. Looked up from germline, CDR1 is LNHDA and CDR2 is SQIVND (reference sequence). CDR3 protein: CASSSGGHNEQFF. In DNA form, the CDR3 reads TGTGCCAGTAGCTCGGGTGGACACAATGAGCAGTTCTTC.

The rearrangement joins TRBV7-2 to TRBJ2-6, with a weak D call TRBD1 (5 bases). CDR1 and CDR2 (germline): SGHTA, FQGNSA. The V and J ends lost 5 bases and 2 bases respectively, with 16 bases between them. This CDR3 has 17 residues. CDR3 in amino acids: CASSPRVPEPGANVLTF. The CDR3 DNA reads as TGTGCCAGCAGCCCCAGGGTCCCGGAGCCTGGGGCCAACGTCCTGACTTTC.

The chain has TRBV14 and TRBJ1-6; no definite D call. Trimming left V 1 base short and J 8 bases short, with 9 bases between. Germline values: CDR1 SGHDN, CDR2 FVKESK. This CDR3 spans 14 amino acids. The CDR3 DNA reads as TGTGCCAGCAGCCAAGTGGGGTTGGATTCACCCCTCCACTTT. Translation gives CASSQVGLDSPLHF. Based on the CDR3 plus reference TRBV14 and TRBJ1-6, the full variable domain is EAGVTQFPSHSVIEKGQTVTLRCDPISGHDNLYWYRRVMGKEIKFLLHFVKESKQDESGMPNNRFLAERTGGTYSTLKVQPAELEDSGVYFCASSQVGLDSPLHFGNGTRLTVT.

The V call is TRBV4-1, the J call TRBJ1-1, with D tentatively TRBD1 (5 bases). With 1 base removed from V and 4 bases from J, the gap between germline ends came to 10 bases. Germline V gives CDR1 MGHRA, CDR2 YSYEKL. The CDR3 totals 14 residues. CDR3 residues: CASSQGGESTEAFF. The CDR3 bases are TGCGCCAGCAGCCAAGGGGGGGAATCCACTGAAGCTTTCTTT.

This chain connects TRBV29-1 to TRBJ1-6, with 7 bases lining up with TRBD1. J gave up 5 bases and V 6 bases, and 13 bases lay outside the gene matches. In germline, CDR1 is SQVTM, CDR2 ANQGSEA. The CDR3 length is 16 residues. CDR3 in DNA: TGCAGCGTCGATGGGACAGCAGAAAAGAATAATTCACCCCTCCACTTT. This translates into CSVDGTAEKNNSPLHF.

This sequence joins TRBV4-1 and TRBJ1-1, with D perhaps matching TRBD1 (5 bases). The ends were cut back, 2 bases at V and 4 bases at J, with 8 bases in the middle. Germline V gene lookup returns CDR1 MGHRA and CDR2 YSYEKL. The CDR3 contains 13 residues. CDR3 nucleotides: TGCGCCAGCAGCCAACAGGGCTCCACTGAAGCTTTCTTT. Translating it yields CASSQQGSTEAFF.

The chain has TRBV7-9 and TRBJ2-3; D gene uncertain. Trimming removed 5 bases at V and 0 bases at J, with 15 bases between. The germline V gene encodes CDR1 SEHNR and CDR2 FQNEAQ (reference sequence). CDR3 size: 16 residues. The CDR3 bases are TGTGCCAGCAGCACCCTTTATAGGTCTAGCACAGATACGCAGTATTTT. Translating gives CASSTLYRSSTDTQYF.

The rearrangement uses TRBV7-9 and TRBJ2-5; TRBD1 or TRBD2 may be the D gene (5 bases each). The CDR3 totals 16 residues. Germline V CDR1 and CDR2: SEHNR, FQNEAQ (reference sequence). V was trimmed by 2 bases and J by 5 bases, leaving 18 bases between them. The CDR3 region has the DNA TGTGCCAGCAGCTTACTACGGGGCCGGTGGGATGAGACCCAGTACTTC. Translated: CASSLLRGRWDETQYF.

The chain joins TRBV6-1 to TRBJ1-1, with 7 bases fitting TRBD1. Trimming at V came to 4 bases and at J to 0 bases, leaving 2 bases not matched to a gene. The germline gives CDR1 MNHNS, CDR2 SASEGT. The CDR3 loop spans 14 amino acids. Written as DNA, the CDR3 is TGTGCCAGCAGTGTGGGACAGATGAACACTGAAGCTTTCTTT. Amino acids: CASSVGQMNTEAFF.

The chain employs TRBV13 and TRBJ2-7, with 7 positions matching TRBD2. Per germline, CDR1 PRHDT and CDR2 FYEKMQ (reference sequence). CDR3 length equals 16 residues. The V gene end was trimmed by 4 bases and the J gene end by 2 bases; junction bases not matched to a gene: 11. The CDR3 DNA follows: TGTGCCAGCAGCTCTGGGGAGGGCGTCCGCGCCTACGAGCAGTACTTC. Its translation is CASSSGEGVRAYEQYF.

The genes are TRBV4-3 and TRBJ2-1; 8 positions match TRBD2. CDR3 size: 15 residues. V lost 0 bases and J lost 6; bases outside the gene matches: 4. Germline CDR1 LGHNA, CDR2 YSLEER. The CDR3 DNA sequence: TGCGCCAGCAGCCAAGACGGTACTAGCGGCAATGAGCAGTTCTTC. Encoded protein: CASSQDGTSGNEQFF.

The chain employs TRBV7-2 and TRBJ1-1, with D possibly being TRBD1 (5 bases). Looked up from germline, CDR1 is SGHTA and CDR2 is FQGNSA. The length of the CDR3 is 16 residues. V lost 0 bases, J lost 8 bases, and 19 bases lay in between. The chain's CDR3 is CASSLASPSGTGEAFF. DNA for the CDR3: TGTGCCAGCAGCTTAGCGTCCCCCTCCGGGACGGGAGAAGCTTTCTTT.

This clone was observed a few times. The chain couples TRBV2 to TRBJ2-1, with unresolved D. V lost 1 base, J lost 8 bases, and 9 bases lay in between. Per germline, CDR1 SNHLY and CDR2 FYNNEI. The CDR3 has 13 amino acids. The CDR3 DNA sequence: TGTGCCAGCAGTGAAGAGGGTTGGGATGAGCAGTTCTTC. Translated: CASSEEGWDEQFF.

The CDR3: CASAVNTGELFF. CDR3 bases: TGTGCCAGCGCAGTGAACACCGGGGAGCTGTTTTTT. V gene TRBV19 combines with J gene TRBJ2-2; D is undetermined. The CDR3 covers 12 residues. Per germline, CDR1 LNHDA and CDR2 SQIVND (reference sequence). The germline V and J ends were trimmed by 9 bases and 1 base, with 6 bases remaining between them. Based on the CDR3 plus reference TRBV19 and TRBJ2-2, the full variable domain is DGGITQSPKYLFRKEGQNVTLSCEQNLNHDAMYWYRQDPGQGLRLIYYSQIVNDFQKGDIAEGYSVSREKKESFPLTVTSAQKNPTAFYLCASAVNTGELFFGEGSRLTVL.

The chain couples TRBV27 to TRBJ2-2; 11 nucleotides line up with TRBD2. After removal of 5 bases from V and 6 bases from J, the junction contained 8 bases not matched to a gene. This CDR3 is built from 16 residues. Germline CDR1 is MNHEY and CDR2 is SMNVEV (reference sequence). CDR3 protein: CASSPLTSGDPGELFF. The CDR3 DNA reads TGTGCCAGCAGTCCCCTGACTAGCGGGGATCCCGGGGAGCTGTTTTTT.

The V and J genes are TRBV5-8 and TRBJ2-2, with no clear D. Trimming pared 4 bases from V and 6 bases from J, leaving 13 bases between. There are 14 residues in the CDR3. Germline CDR1 and CDR2: SGHTS and YDEGEE. The CDR3 sequence is CASSHDEVPGELFF. In nucleotides, the CDR3 is TGTGCCAGCAGCCACGATGAGGTACCCGGGGAGCTGTTTTTT.